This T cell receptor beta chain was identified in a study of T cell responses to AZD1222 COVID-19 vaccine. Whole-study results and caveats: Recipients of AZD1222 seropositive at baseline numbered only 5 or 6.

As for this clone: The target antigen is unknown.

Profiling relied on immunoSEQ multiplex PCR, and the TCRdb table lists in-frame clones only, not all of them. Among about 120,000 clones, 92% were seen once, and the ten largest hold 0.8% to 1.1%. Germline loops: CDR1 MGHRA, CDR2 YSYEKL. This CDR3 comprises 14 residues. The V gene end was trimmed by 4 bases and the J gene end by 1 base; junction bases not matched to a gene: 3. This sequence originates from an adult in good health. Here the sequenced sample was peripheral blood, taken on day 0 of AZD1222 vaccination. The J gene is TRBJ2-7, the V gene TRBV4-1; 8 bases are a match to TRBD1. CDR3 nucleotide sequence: TGCGCCAGCAGCCCCGACAGGGGTTCCTACGAGCAGTACTTC. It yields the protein CASSPDRGSYEQYF.